These 4 T cell receptor beta chains were sequenced from one sample in a study of blood T cell repertoires in COVID-19. The table came from immunoSEQ multiplex PCR; TCRdb's copy has only in-frame clones and leaves some out. Of about 98,000 clones listed, 70% to 80% are singletons. The sequenced sample consisted of peripheral blood. The source of these receptors is a man in his 70s with acute or convalescent COVID-19.

A word on this clone: This sample includes further DNA sequences coding for the same CDR3. This sequence joins TRBV4-3 and TRBJ2-3; D ambiguous. V shed 4 bases and J shed 0 bases, with 8 bases lying between them. The CDR3 runs to 14 residues. The germline V gene has CDR1 LGHNA and CDR2 YSLEER. The CDR3 bases are TGCGCCAGCAGCCCCCAGCGCAGCACAGATACGCAGTATTTT. Translated: CASSPQRSTDTQYF.

This chain uses TRBV7-6 with TRBJ2-1; a weak D match, TRBD2 (5 bases). The CDR3 sequence is 15 residues long. The germline V and J ends were trimmed by 0 bases and 6 bases, with 12 bases remaining between them. Germline assignment: CDR1 SGHVS and CDR2 FNYEAQ. The CDR3: CASSLAHSGSNEQFF. In nucleotides, the CDR3 is TGTGCCAGCAGCTTAGCCCACAGTGGGAGCAATGAGCAGTTCTTC.

DNA for the CDR3: TGCAGTGCCGGAGGGTCGCAGCCCCAGCATTTT. Its translation is CSAGGSQPQHF. The chain recombines TRBV20-1 with TRBJ1-5; D uncertain. V lost 6 bases and J lost 7, with 10 bases in between. From germline, CDR1 is DFQATT and CDR2 SNEGSKA (reference sequence). This CDR3 contains 11 residues.

The chain recombines TRBV30 with TRBJ1-5, with D hard to call. The CDR3 totals 17 residues. Trimming took 2 bases from V and 4 from J, leaving 21 bases between them. CDR1 is GTSNPN and CDR2 is SVGIG in the germline V gene (reference sequence). The CDR3 reads CAWSRGSSRGSNQPQHF. As DNA, the CDR3 is TGTGCCTGGAGTAGAGGGTCCTCTCGGGGAAGTAATCAGCCCCAGCATTTT.